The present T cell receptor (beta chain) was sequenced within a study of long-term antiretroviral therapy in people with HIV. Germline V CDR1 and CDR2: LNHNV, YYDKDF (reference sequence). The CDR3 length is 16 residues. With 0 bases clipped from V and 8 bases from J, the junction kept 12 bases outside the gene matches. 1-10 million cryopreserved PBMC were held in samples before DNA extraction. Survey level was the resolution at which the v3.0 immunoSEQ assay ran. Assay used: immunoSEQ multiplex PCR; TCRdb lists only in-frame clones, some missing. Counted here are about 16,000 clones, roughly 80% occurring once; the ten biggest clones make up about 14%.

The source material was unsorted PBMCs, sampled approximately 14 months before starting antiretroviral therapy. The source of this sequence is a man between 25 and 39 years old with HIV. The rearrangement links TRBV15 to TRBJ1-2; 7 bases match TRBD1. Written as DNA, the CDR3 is TGTGCCACCAGCAGAGATTTAAGGACAGGCACGAGGGGCTACACCTTC. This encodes CATSRDLRTGTRGYTF.